The 4 T cell receptor beta chains presented below share a single source sample, sequenced in a study of cytomegalovirus exposure and HLA in healthy donors. Amplification used 60 Vbeta primers and 13 Jbeta primers. Only in-frame clones appear in the TCRdb table, and some are missing; sequencing was by immunoSEQ multiplex PCR. The sample contains roughly 190,000 clones, about 80% of which appear only once. Input material: PBMCs. These receptors came from a young woman in good health and CMV-seropositive.

This rearrangement joins TRBV11-2 to TRBJ2-2, with 9 nucleotides matching TRBD2. With 0 bases clipped from V and 6 bases from J, the junction kept 5 bases outside the gene matches. The CDR3 runs 16 residues. Per germline, CDR1 SGHAT and CDR2 FQNNGV. In DNA form, the CDR3 reads TGTGCCAGCAGCTTAGAGGGCGGGAGGGCCGCCGGGGAGCTGTTTTTT. This sequence encodes CASSLEGGRAAGELFF. Supplemented by reference TRBV11-2 and TRBJ2-2, the full variable domain reads EAGVAQSPRYKIIEKRQSVAFWCNPISGHATLYWYQQILGQGPKLLIQFQNNGVVDDSQLPKDRFSAERLKGVDSTLKIQPAKLEDSAVYLCASSLEGGRAAGELFFGEGSRLTVL.

CDR3 in DNA: TGCGCCAGCAAGACAGGGGAGCTGTCCCTCCACTTT. Protein: CASKTGELSLHF. The gene calls are TRBV10-1 and TRBJ1-6, with 8 bases lining up with TRBD1. The CDR3 covers 12 residues. The V segment lost 7 bases and the J segment 14 bases; nucleotides outside the gene matches: 7. Germline assignment: CDR1 WNHNN and CDR2 SYGVQD (reference sequence).

The rearrangement uses TRBV4-3 and TRBJ2-2, with a weak D call TRBD2 (6 bases). CDR1 is LGHNA and CDR2 is YSLEER in the germline V gene. V lost 1 base and J 4 bases, leaving 13 bases between the germline ends. This CDR3 is built from 16 residues. The CDR3 loop is CASSQVWRGGTGELFF. CDR3 in DNA: TGCGCCAGCAGCCAAGTGTGGAGGGGCGGCACCGGGGAGCTGTTTTTT.

This clone was recorded only once. This rearrangement joins TRBV7-2 to TRBJ2-3; TRBD2 aligns across 10 bases. The CDR3 sequence is 16 residues long. Trimming removed 1 base from V and 3 bases from J; junction bases left unmatched: 4. In germline, CDR1 is SGHTA, CDR2 FQGNSA. CDR3 coding DNA: TGTGCCAGCAGCTTAGGTAGCGGGGGGATGACAGATACGCAGTATTTT. This translates into CASSLGSGGMTDTQYF.